These 21 T cell receptor beta chains originate from one sample sequenced in a study of T cell repertoires in cytomegalovirus infection. No cognate antigen is known for these TCRs. TCRdb re-called the reads through MiXCR, storing one row per CDR3 protein. Seen here are approximately 990,000 distinct CDR3 sequences, 31% observed once, and the top ten hold over 10%. The specimen comprised cultured CD8+ T cells from PBMCs, sampled from culture after CMV antigen stimulation. The receptors were sampled from a human donor in good health (CMV status not recorded). Some clones in this sample may be carry-over from other donors' samples.

The rearrangement joins TRBV2 to TRBJ1-5; D gene ambiguous. Between the trimmed V and J ends, which lost 7 bases and 0 bases, there was a span of 7 bases. Looked up from germline, CDR1 is SNHLY and CDR2 is FYNNEI. CDR3 length equals 13 residues. Here the CDR3 reads CASKKYSNQPQHF. In DNA, the CDR3 is TGTGCCAGCAAGAAATATAGCAATCAGCCCCAGCATTTT.

The CDR3 is CASSLEGSHQPQHF. Written as DNA, the CDR3 is TGTGCCAGCAGCTTAGAGGGAAGCCATCAGCCCCAGCATTTT. This chain uses TRBV11-2 with TRBJ1-5; no reliable D call. Trimming pared 0 bases from V and 5 bases from J, leaving 8 bases between. The CDR3 is 14 residues long. The germline gives CDR1 SGHAT, CDR2 FQNNGV.

The chain recombines TRBV4-1 with TRBJ1-5; 7 bases fit TRBD1. CDR3 length: 16 amino acids. Per the germline V gene, CDR1 is MGHRA and CDR2 is YSYEKL. J lost 1 base, V lost 1 base, and 4 bases had no gene match. CDR3 amino acids: CASSQVGTVSNQPQHF. DNA of the CDR3: TGCGCCAGCAGCCAAGTGGGGACAGTCAGCAATCAGCCCCAGCATTTT.

The gene calls are TRBV12-3 or TRBV12-4 and TRBJ1-4; D unclear. The CDR3 sequence is 15 residues long. The V and J ends lost 4 bases and 8 bases respectively, with 17 bases between them. CDR3 region: CASSSEGRAWEKLFF. Here the CDR3 DNA reads TGTGCCAGCAGTTCCGAAGGTCGGGCCTGGGAAAAACTGTTTTTT.

This clonotype was observed a few times. CDR3 sequence: CASSPHSGGLNEQFF. The CDR3 DNA sequence: TGTGCCAGCAGCCCGCACAGCGGGGGACTCAATGAGCAGTTCTTC. The chain links TRBV7-9 to TRBJ2-1, with 8 bases fitting TRBD2. Unmatched junction bases numbered 9, after V lost 5 bases and J lost 6 bases. This CDR3 has 15 residues. From germline, CDR1 is SEHNR and CDR2 FQNEAQ (reference sequence).

The chain carries TRBV20-1 and TRBJ2-2; D is uncertain. V gave up 3 bases and J gave up 1 base, with 9 bases separating them. The CDR3 consists of 14 residues. Germline V CDR1 and CDR2: DFQATT, SNEGSKA (reference sequence). The CDR3 DNA reads TGCAGTGCTAGCGACGGCCGGAACACCGGGGAGCTGTTTTTT. This codes for CSASDGRNTGELFF.

This clonotype turned up a few times. The chain uses TRBV6-2 or TRBV6-3 and TRBJ2-7; 9 nucleotides line up with TRBD1. The V gene's germline CDR1 is MNHEY and CDR2 SVGEGT. V was pared by 3 bases and J by 5 bases, with 8 bases of the junction left unmatched. The CDR3 totals 15 residues. CDR3 sequence reads: CASSYPGQGMNEQYV. Here the CDR3 DNA reads TGTGCCAGCAGTTATCCCGGACAGGGGATGAACGAGCAGTACGTC.

This clonotype was picked up a small number of times. The rearrangement joins TRBV5-5 to TRBJ2-1, with 8 bases lining up with TRBD2. Germline V lookup: CDR1 SGHKS, CDR2 YYEKEE (reference sequence). After removal of 7 bases from V and 5 bases from J, the junction contained 2 bases not matched to a gene. This CDR3 is 12 amino acids long. CDR3 amino acids: CASFGGDNEQFF. The CDR3 bases are TGTGCCAGCTTCGGGGGGGACAATGAGCAGTTCTTC.

This clonotype was seen a handful of times. The chain employs TRBV6-2 or TRBV6-3 and TRBJ1-5; D perhaps matches TRBD1 (6 bases). Germline V gene sequence: CDR1 MNHEY, CDR2 SVGEGT. This CDR3 has 14 amino acids. Trimming took 5 bases from V and 5 from J, leaving 13 bases between them. The CDR3 nucleotides read TGTGCCAGCAGTCGGGGGCGCAACGATCAGCCCCAGCATTTT. Amino acids: CASSRGRNDQPQHF.

This clonotype appeared many times. The chain employs TRBV6-5 and TRBJ2-5, with 12 bases aligning to TRBD2. V lost 1 base, J lost 1 base, and 4 bases stayed unmatched. The germline gives CDR1 MNHEY, CDR2 SVGAGI. This CDR3 is 17 amino acids long. CDR3 protein: CASSYYGLAGRQETQYF. DNA of the CDR3: TGTGCCAGCAGTTACTATGGACTAGCGGGGCGCCAAGAGACCCAGTACTTC.

This clonotype was found a few times. The chain is built from TRBV28 and TRBJ2-3; D gene ambiguous. V shed 11 bases and J shed 3 bases, with 12 bases lying between them. CDR1 and CDR2 (germline): MDHEN, SYDVKM. The CDR3 loop spans 12 amino acids. The CDR3 DNA is TGTGCCTCCCTGGGGTATACAGATACGCAGTATTTT. This gives the protein CASLGYTDTQYF.

This clonotype was recorded many times. This sequence joins TRBV7-2 and TRBJ1-5; TRBD1 is a possible D gene (6 bases). From germline, CDR1 is SGHTA and CDR2 FQGNSA. The V end lost 5 bases, the J end lost 6 bases, and 17 bases lay between the germline ends. This CDR3 is built from 15 residues. This chain's CDR3 is CASSPGETGGQPQHF. The CDR3 bases are TGTGCCAGCAGCCCAGGGGAGACAGGAGGTCAGCCCCAGCATTTT.

The rearrangement links TRBV5-1 to TRBJ2-3; unclear D gene. V was trimmed by 0 bases and J by 4 bases, leaving 9 bases between them. CDR3 length: 14 amino acids. CDR1 is SGHRS and CDR2 is YFSETQ in the germline V gene. CDR3 sequence (DNA): TGCGCCAGCAGCTTGGTCGCTTCCCCAGATACGCAGTATTTT. It is translated as CASSLVASPDTQYF.

This clonotype was observed a handful of times. This chain uses TRBV19 with TRBJ2-6; a possible D gene is TRBD2 (5 bases). Germline V gene lookup returns CDR1 LNHDA and CDR2 SQIVND (reference sequence). V lost 5 bases to trimming and J lost 1 base, with 9 bases between them. The CDR3 extends over 15 amino acids. The CDR3 loop reads CASSSSGSGANVLTF. CDR3 bases: TGTGCCAGTAGTTCTTCGGGGTCTGGGGCCAACGTCCTGACTTTC.

This clonotype was counted only a few times. CDR3: CAISDGGTEAFF. The CDR3 DNA reads as TGTGCCATCAGTGATGGTGGGACTGAAGCTTTCTTT. The V and J genes are TRBV10-3 and TRBJ1-1; unclear D gene. CDR1 is ENHRY, CDR2 SYGVKD, per germline. Trimming removed 3 bases at V and 5 bases at J, with 7 bases between. This CDR3 contains 12 residues.

This chain joins TRBV24-1 and TRBJ2-1; D may be TRBD1 (5 bases). CDR3 length equals 14 residues. Germline-derived CDR1 and CDR2 are KGHDR and SFDVKD. Trimming removed 3 bases from V and 4 bases from J, with 9 bases in between. The chain's CDR3 is CATSDPTAYNEQFF. CDR3 DNA sequence: TGTGCCACCAGTGATCCGACAGCTTACAATGAGCAGTTCTTC.

The rearrangement joins TRBV9 to TRBJ2-1, with TRBD2 matching over 7 bases. V lost 2 bases to trimming and J lost 6 bases; unmatched junction nucleotides: 5. This CDR3 region has 14 residues. In germline, CDR1 is SGDLS, CDR2 YYNGEE. The CDR3 sequence: CASSVASGINEQFF. The CDR3 coding sequence is TGTGCCAGCAGCGTGGCTAGCGGTATCAATGAGCAGTTCTTC.

The chain recombines TRBV14 with TRBJ1-2; D remains unclear. This CDR3 spans 14 amino acids. Germline CDR1 reads SGHDN; CDR2 reads FVKESK. V lost 0 bases and J lost 5, with 10 bases in between. The CDR3 is CASSQDTFWYGYTF. CDR3 bases: TGTGCCAGCAGCCAAGACACTTTTTGGTATGGCTACACCTTC.

V is TRBV6-6 and J is TRBJ2-7, with D perhaps TRBD1 (5 bases). The CDR3 contains 15 residues. Between the trimmed V and J ends, which lost 7 bases and 5 bases, there was a span of 21 bases. CDR1 and CDR2 from the germline V gene are MNHNY and SVGAGI (reference sequence). CDR3: CASTSSPREGHEQYV. For the CDR3, the DNA is TGTGCCAGCACCTCATCCCCCAGGGAAGGTCACGAGCAGTACGTC.

As concerns this clonotype: Mismatch with germline at one junction end may stem from a read error. This chain uses TRBV10-2 with TRBJ2-7; D is possibly TRBD1 (5 bases). The CDR3 length is 13 residues. Germline CDR1 is WSHSY and CDR2 is SAAADI. The CDR3 DNA sequence: TGCGCCAACAGTGATACAGGCCTCTACGAGCAGTACTTC. Protein product: CANSDTGLYEQYF.

There are a few counts of this clonotype. The chain is built from TRBV12-5 and TRBJ1-1; 7 positions agree with TRBD1. The CDR3 covers 15 residues. V lost 6 bases and J lost 1; bases outside the gene matches: 8. Per germline, CDR1 LGHNT and CDR2 FRNRAP. The CDR3 region is CASGPGQYTNTEAFF. DNA for the CDR3: TGTGCTAGTGGCCCGGGACAGTATACGAACACTGAAGCTTTCTTT. Together with reference TRBV12-5 and TRBJ1-1, the CDR3 gives the full variable domain: DARVTQTPRHKVTEMGQEVTMRCQPILGHNTVFWYRQTMMQGLELLAYFRNRAPLDDSGMPKDRFSAEMPDATLATLKIQPSEPRDSAVYFCASGPGQYTNTEAFFGQGTRLTVV.